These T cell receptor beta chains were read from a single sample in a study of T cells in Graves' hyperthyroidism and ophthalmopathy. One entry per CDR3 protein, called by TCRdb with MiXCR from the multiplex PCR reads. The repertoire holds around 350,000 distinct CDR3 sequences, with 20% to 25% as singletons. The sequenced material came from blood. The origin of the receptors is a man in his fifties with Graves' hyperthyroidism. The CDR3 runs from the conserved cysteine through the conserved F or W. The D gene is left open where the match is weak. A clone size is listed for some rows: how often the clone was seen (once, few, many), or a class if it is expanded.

CDR3 DNA: TGTGCCAGCAGCTTATCTAGCGGGATCGGCTACAATGAGCAGTTCTTC
CDR3 protein: CASSLSSGIGYNEQFF
D gene: TRBD2
J gene: TRBJ2-1
V gene: TRBV3-1
clone size: NA

CDR3 DNA: TGTGCCAGCAGTTTTATGGGGGCTGAAGCTTTCTTT
CDR3 protein: CASSFMGAEAFF
D gene: NA
J gene: TRBJ1-1
V gene: TRBV12-3/TRBV12-4
clone size: many

CDR3 DNA: TGTGCCAGCAGCACAGGGGGGGCTTACGAGCAGTACTTC
CDR3 protein: CASSTGGAYEQYF
D gene: NA
J gene: TRBJ2-7
V gene: TRBV6-2/TRBV6-3
clone size: NA

CDR3 DNA: TGTGCCAGCAGCCGCCCCGAGGGGGGCGCAGATACGCAGTATTTT
CDR3 protein: CASSRPEGGADTQYF
D gene: NA
J gene: TRBJ2-3
V gene: TRBV12-3/TRBV12-4
clone size: many

CDR3 DNA: TGTGCCAGCAGTTGGGCCTGGGACAGCGCAGCCTACGAGCAGTACTTC
CDR3 protein: CASSWAWDSAAYEQYF
D gene: TRBD1
J gene: TRBJ2-7
V gene: TRBV28
clone size: NA

CDR3 DNA: TGTGCCAGCAGCCAACGGGGGATGGGGGGCACAGATACGCAGTATTTT
CDR3 protein: CASSQRGMGGTDTQYF
D gene: NA
J gene: TRBJ2-3
V gene: TRBV3-1
clone size: many

CDR3 DNA: TGTGCCAGCAGCCGACAGGGAGAGGTAGGAAAGACCCAGTACTTC
CDR3 protein: CASSRQGEVGKTQYF
D gene: TRBD1
J gene: TRBJ2-5
V gene: TRBV6-2/TRBV6-3
clone size: few

CDR3 DNA: TGTGCCACCCGGGTAGCTAGCACAGATACGCAGTATTTT
CDR3 protein: CATRVASTDTQYF
D gene: NA
J gene: TRBJ2-3
V gene: TRBV12-3/TRBV12-4
clone size: NA

CDR3 DNA: TGTGCCAGCAGCCAGAACCCGGACGGGAACATTCAGTACTTC
CDR3 protein: CASSQNPDGNIQYF
D gene: NA
J gene: TRBJ2-4
V gene: TRBV11-3
clone size: NA

CDR3 DNA: TGTGCCAGCAGCACGGGGGGCGATTCTACCTACGAGCAGTACTTC
CDR3 protein: CASSTGGDSTYEQYF
D gene: NA
J gene: TRBJ2-7
V gene: TRBV9
clone size: few

CDR3 DNA: TGTGCCAGCAGTTTATCTCTCGGTGCCGGGGAGCTGTTTTTT
CDR3 protein: CASSLSLGAGELFF
D gene: NA
J gene: TRBJ2-2
V gene: TRBV28
clone size: few

CDR3 DNA: TGTGCTAGTGGTTTTTTTAGCGTCCAGGAGACCCAGTACTTC
CDR3 protein: CASGFFSVQETQYF
D gene: NA
J gene: TRBJ2-5
V gene: TRBV12-5
clone size: NA

CDR3 DNA: TGTGCCAGCAGCTTAGCGGGGACAGGGGGTACGCGTGAAGCTTTCTTT
CDR3 protein: CASSLAGTGGTREAFF
D gene: TRBD1
J gene: TRBJ1-1
V gene: TRBV7-2
clone size: few

CDR3 DNA: TGTGCCAGCAGTGATTTGACTAGCGGATACGGGGCCCAGTACTTC
CDR3 protein: CASSDLTSGYGAQYF
D gene: TRBD2
J gene: TRBJ2-5
V gene: TRBV6-1
clone size: NA

CDR3 DNA: TGTGCCAGCAGTCCGGACAGGGCAACGTATGGCTACACCTTC
CDR3 protein: CASSPDRATYGYTF
D gene: TRBD1
J gene: TRBJ1-2
V gene: TRBV12-3/TRBV12-4
clone size: few

CDR3 DNA: TGTGCCACCAGCACCGACAGGGGGACTGGAAACACCATATATTTT
CDR3 protein: CATSTDRGTGNTIYF
D gene: TRBD1
J gene: TRBJ1-3
V gene: TRBV15
clone size: NA

CDR3 DNA: TGTGCCAGCATGCCTGGCAGTTCCTACGAGCAGTACTTC
CDR3 protein: CASMPGSSYEQYF
D gene: NA
J gene: TRBJ2-7
V gene: TRBV2
clone size: few

CDR3 DNA: TGCGCCAGCAGTTCCGCGGTGGTAACCGGGGAGCTGTTTTTT
CDR3 protein: CASSSAVVTGELFF
D gene: NA
J gene: TRBJ2-2
V gene: TRBV5-1
clone size: NA

CDR3 DNA: TGTGCCACCCAGAGGGAGTCTCAAGAGACCCAGTACTTC
CDR3 protein: CATQRESQETQYF
D gene: NA
J gene: TRBJ2-5
V gene: TRBV28
clone size: many

CDR3 DNA: TGTGCCAGCAGGGAGGGGACTAGCGGAAAACAAGAGACCCAGTACTTC
CDR3 protein: CASREGTSGKQETQYF
D gene: TRBD2
J gene: TRBJ2-5
V gene: TRBV12-3/TRBV12-4
clone size: few

CDR3 DNA: TGTGCCACTCGTGCGGAAGGGGGAACAGCCTACGAGCAGTACTTC
CDR3 protein: CATRAEGGTAYEQYF
D gene: NA
J gene: TRBJ2-7
V gene: TRBV28
clone size: many

CDR3 DNA: TGTGCCAGCAGTCCAACAGGGTCTGGGGGAGATACGCAGTATTTT
CDR3 protein: CASSPTGSGGDTQYF
D gene: NA
J gene: TRBJ2-3
V gene: TRBV28
clone size: NA

CDR3 DNA: TGCGCCAGCAGTGAGGTCTCTATGGCCGGGGAGCTGTTTTTT
CDR3 protein: CASSEVSMAGELFF
D gene: NA
J gene: TRBJ2-2
V gene: TRBV10-1
clone size: NA

CDR3 DNA: TGCGCCAGCAGCTTGAGCGAGGGAGTGGAGTATGAGCAGTTCTTC
CDR3 protein: CASSLSEGVEYEQFF
D gene: NA
J gene: TRBJ2-1
V gene: TRBV5-1
clone size: few

CDR3 DNA: TGCGCCAGCAGCCTAGGGACAGATGATTATAGCAATCAGCCCCAGCATTTT
CDR3 protein: CASSLGTDDYSNQPQHF
D gene: TRBD1
J gene: TRBJ1-5
V gene: TRBV5-1
clone size: few

CDR3 DNA: TGTGCCAGTAGTATAGGCAGGGACAATCAGCCCCAGCATTTT
CDR3 protein: CASSIGRDNQPQHF
D gene: NA
J gene: TRBJ1-5
V gene: TRBV19
clone size: NA

CDR3 DNA: TGTGCCAGCAGTTCTCTCCGAAACACCATATATTTT
CDR3 protein: CASSSLRNTIYF
D gene: NA
J gene: TRBJ1-3
V gene: TRBV12-3/TRBV12-4
clone size: NA

CDR3 DNA: TGTGCCAGCAGCCAAGGACAGGACCTCTACGAGCAGTACTTC
CDR3 protein: CASSQGQDLYEQYF
D gene: NA
J gene: TRBJ2-7
V gene: TRBV3-1
clone size: many

CDR3 DNA: TGTGCCAGCAGTTTAATGGGAGGGTACAATGAGCAGTTCTTC
CDR3 protein: CASSLMGGYNEQFF
D gene: TRBD2
J gene: TRBJ2-1
V gene: TRBV27
clone size: many

CDR3 DNA: TGTGCCAGCAGCTCCAGATGGGGACAGGCTGAGTCTCAAGAGACCCAGTACTTC
CDR3 protein: CASSSRWGQAESQETQYF
D gene: TRBD1
J gene: TRBJ2-5
V gene: TRBV7-3
clone size: NA

CDR3 DNA: TGCAGTGCTAGAGTTTTAGCGGGAGGGCACGATGAGCAGTTCTTC
CDR3 protein: CSARVLAGGHDEQFF
D gene: TRBD2
J gene: TRBJ2-1
V gene: TRBV20-1
clone size: NA

CDR3 DNA: TGTGCCAGCAGTCCCTACCGGGACACCAATGAGCAGTTCTTC
CDR3 protein: CASSPYRDTNEQFF
D gene: NA
J gene: TRBJ2-1
V gene: TRBV12-3/TRBV12-4
clone size: few

CDR3 DNA: TGTGCCAGCAGTGAAGGTTCAGTTACTGAAGCTTTCTTT
CDR3 protein: CASSEGSVTEAFF
D gene: NA
J gene: TRBJ1-1
V gene: TRBV6-1
clone size: many

CDR3 DNA: TGTGCCAGCAATCGCGGGAGTATAGGAGAGACCCAGTACTTC
CDR3 protein: CASNRGSIGETQYF
D gene: TRBD2
J gene: TRBJ2-5
V gene: TRBV6-1
clone size: few

CDR3 DNA: TGTGCCAGCGGTACAGGGTCTAGCACAGATACGCAGTATTTT
CDR3 protein: CASGTGSSTDTQYF
D gene: NA
J gene: TRBJ2-3
V gene: TRBV12-3/TRBV12-4
clone size: many

CDR3 DNA: TGTGCCAGCTCAACCGACAGCAAAAATGCAAAACTGTTTTTT
CDR3 protein: CASSTDSKNAKLFF
D gene: NA
J gene: TRBJ1-4
V gene: TRBV18
clone size: NA

CDR3 DNA: TGTGCCACCAGTGCCGGGAACGGAGAGCAGTACTTC
CDR3 protein: CATSAGNGEQYF
D gene: NA
J gene: TRBJ2-7
V gene: TRBV24-1
clone size: NA

CDR3 DNA: TGTGCCAGCAGCTTAGAGCTCCGGGTCTACGAGCAGTACTTC
CDR3 protein: CASSLELRVYEQYF
D gene: NA
J gene: TRBJ2-7
V gene: TRBV11-2
clone size: many

CDR3 DNA: TGTGCCAGCAGCTCCGCTTCTGTCTACAATGAGCAGTTCTTC
CDR3 protein: CASSSASVYNEQFF
D gene: NA
J gene: TRBJ2-1
V gene: TRBV28
clone size: NA

CDR3 DNA: TGTGCCAGCTCTCGACAGGGGGAACACGAGCAGTACTTC
CDR3 protein: CASSRQGEHEQYF
D gene: TRBD1
J gene: TRBJ2-7
V gene: TRBV6-1
clone size: few

CDR3 DNA: TGTGCCAGCAGCTTGGGCAGCCAACAAGAGACCCAGTACTTC
CDR3 protein: CASSLGSQQETQYF
D gene: NA
J gene: TRBJ2-5
V gene: TRBV7-9
clone size: NA

CDR3 DNA: TGTGCCGCAGCAGGGACATATAATCAGCCCCAGCATTTT
CDR3 protein: CAAAGTYNQPQHF
D gene: NA
J gene: TRBJ1-5
V gene: TRBV6-2/TRBV6-3
clone size: once

CDR3 DNA: TGTGCCACCAGTGGACCAAGTCCCGGGACTAGTATGGATGAGCAGTTCTTC
CDR3 protein: CATSGPSPGTSMDEQFF
D gene: TRBD2
J gene: TRBJ2-1
V gene: TRBV24-1
clone size: NA

CDR3 DNA: TGTGCCAGCATTACCCAGGGGTCTAGCAATCAGCCCCAGCATTTT
CDR3 protein: CASITQGSSNQPQHF
D gene: NA
J gene: TRBJ1-5
V gene: TRBV27
clone size: NA

CDR3 DNA: TGTGCCAGCAGCGTAGCTAGTTACAATGAGCAGTTCTTC
CDR3 protein: CASSVASYNEQFF
D gene: NA
J gene: TRBJ2-1
V gene: TRBV9
clone size: few

CDR3 DNA: TGTGCCAGCAGTCCCCCAGACAGGGGGTACGAGCAGTACTTC
CDR3 protein: CASSPPDRGYEQYF
D gene: TRBD1
J gene: TRBJ2-7
V gene: TRBV12-3/TRBV12-4
clone size: many

CDR3 DNA: TGTGCCAGCAGAAATCCAACCACAGGGGGGATCGCTGAAGCTTTCTTT
CDR3 protein: CASRNPTTGGIAEAFF
D gene: TRBD1
J gene: TRBJ1-1
V gene: TRBV11-3
clone size: many

CDR3 DNA: TGTGCCACCAGCAGAGGACAGAGCCCAAACAATGAGCAGTTCTTC
CDR3 protein: CATSRGQSPNNEQFF
D gene: NA
J gene: TRBJ2-1
V gene: TRBV15
clone size: NA

CDR3 DNA: TGTGCCAGCGCCGCGGGGAGCGGCAGCACAGATACGCAGTATTTT
CDR3 protein: CASAAGSGSTDTQYF
D gene: NA
J gene: TRBJ2-3
V gene: TRBV28
clone size: NA

CDR3 DNA: TGTGCCAGCAGCCAGTTAGGAAGGTCCTACAATGAGCAGTTCTTC
CDR3 protein: CASSQLGRSYNEQFF
D gene: NA
J gene: TRBJ2-1
V gene: TRBV3-1
clone size: many

CDR3 DNA: TGTGCCACCAGCTCCTCGAGGGGGAGCGGCAGCCACGAGCAGTACTTC
CDR3 protein: CATSSSRGSGSHEQYF
D gene: NA
J gene: TRBJ2-7
V gene: TRBV15
clone size: NA

CDR3 DNA: TGTGCCAGCAGTACGACTAGCGGGAGGGGCAATGAGCAGTTCTTC
CDR3 protein: CASSTTSGRGNEQFF
D gene: TRBD2
J gene: TRBJ2-1
V gene: TRBV2
clone size: few

CDR3 DNA: TGTGCCAGCGGTGACCTAGCGGCCTATGGCTACACCTTC
CDR3 protein: CASGDLAAYGYTF
D gene: NA
J gene: TRBJ1-2
V gene: TRBV6-2/TRBV6-3
clone size: NA

CDR3 DNA: TGTGCCAGCAGCCCCACCTCCATCGGGACGGGGAGCTCCTACGAGCAGTACTTC
CDR3 protein: CASSPTSIGTGSSYEQYF
D gene: NA
J gene: TRBJ2-7
V gene: TRBV9
clone size: few

CDR3 DNA: TGTGCCAGTAGTGCCCAGCGGGAGAGGGCTGAGCAGTTCTTC
CDR3 protein: CASSAQRERAEQFF
D gene: TRBD2
J gene: TRBJ2-1
V gene: TRBV19
clone size: few

CDR3 DNA: TGTGCCAGCAGCCAAGACACTGGCAGGGGGAATGAAAAACTGTTTTTT
CDR3 protein: CASSQDTGRGNEKLFF
D gene: TRBD1
J gene: TRBJ1-4
V gene: TRBV4-2
clone size: NA

CDR3 DNA: TGCGCCAGCAGCCGTGCGGGACTGCAAACCACCTACGAGCAGTACTTC
CDR3 protein: CASSRAGLQTTYEQYF
D gene: NA
J gene: TRBJ2-7
V gene: TRBV5-1
clone size: NA

CDR3 DNA: TGTGCCAGCAGTTTTAGAACCCCCGGGACAGGGGTAAAAAACATTCAGTACTTC
CDR3 protein: CASSFRTPGTGVKNIQYF
D gene: TRBD1
J gene: TRBJ2-4
V gene: TRBV27
clone size: many

CDR3 DNA: TGCGCCAGCAGTCGACTAGCGGGAGGACGTAATGAGCAGTTCTTC
CDR3 protein: CASSRLAGGRNEQFF
D gene: TRBD2
J gene: TRBJ2-1
V gene: TRBV4-1
clone size: NA

CDR3 DNA: TGTGCCAGCAGTTCTTGGACTAGCGGGAGTGTTCTGGCGCAGTACTTC
CDR3 protein: CASSSWTSGSVLAQYF
D gene: TRBD2
J gene: TRBJ2-7
V gene: TRBV6-1
clone size: few